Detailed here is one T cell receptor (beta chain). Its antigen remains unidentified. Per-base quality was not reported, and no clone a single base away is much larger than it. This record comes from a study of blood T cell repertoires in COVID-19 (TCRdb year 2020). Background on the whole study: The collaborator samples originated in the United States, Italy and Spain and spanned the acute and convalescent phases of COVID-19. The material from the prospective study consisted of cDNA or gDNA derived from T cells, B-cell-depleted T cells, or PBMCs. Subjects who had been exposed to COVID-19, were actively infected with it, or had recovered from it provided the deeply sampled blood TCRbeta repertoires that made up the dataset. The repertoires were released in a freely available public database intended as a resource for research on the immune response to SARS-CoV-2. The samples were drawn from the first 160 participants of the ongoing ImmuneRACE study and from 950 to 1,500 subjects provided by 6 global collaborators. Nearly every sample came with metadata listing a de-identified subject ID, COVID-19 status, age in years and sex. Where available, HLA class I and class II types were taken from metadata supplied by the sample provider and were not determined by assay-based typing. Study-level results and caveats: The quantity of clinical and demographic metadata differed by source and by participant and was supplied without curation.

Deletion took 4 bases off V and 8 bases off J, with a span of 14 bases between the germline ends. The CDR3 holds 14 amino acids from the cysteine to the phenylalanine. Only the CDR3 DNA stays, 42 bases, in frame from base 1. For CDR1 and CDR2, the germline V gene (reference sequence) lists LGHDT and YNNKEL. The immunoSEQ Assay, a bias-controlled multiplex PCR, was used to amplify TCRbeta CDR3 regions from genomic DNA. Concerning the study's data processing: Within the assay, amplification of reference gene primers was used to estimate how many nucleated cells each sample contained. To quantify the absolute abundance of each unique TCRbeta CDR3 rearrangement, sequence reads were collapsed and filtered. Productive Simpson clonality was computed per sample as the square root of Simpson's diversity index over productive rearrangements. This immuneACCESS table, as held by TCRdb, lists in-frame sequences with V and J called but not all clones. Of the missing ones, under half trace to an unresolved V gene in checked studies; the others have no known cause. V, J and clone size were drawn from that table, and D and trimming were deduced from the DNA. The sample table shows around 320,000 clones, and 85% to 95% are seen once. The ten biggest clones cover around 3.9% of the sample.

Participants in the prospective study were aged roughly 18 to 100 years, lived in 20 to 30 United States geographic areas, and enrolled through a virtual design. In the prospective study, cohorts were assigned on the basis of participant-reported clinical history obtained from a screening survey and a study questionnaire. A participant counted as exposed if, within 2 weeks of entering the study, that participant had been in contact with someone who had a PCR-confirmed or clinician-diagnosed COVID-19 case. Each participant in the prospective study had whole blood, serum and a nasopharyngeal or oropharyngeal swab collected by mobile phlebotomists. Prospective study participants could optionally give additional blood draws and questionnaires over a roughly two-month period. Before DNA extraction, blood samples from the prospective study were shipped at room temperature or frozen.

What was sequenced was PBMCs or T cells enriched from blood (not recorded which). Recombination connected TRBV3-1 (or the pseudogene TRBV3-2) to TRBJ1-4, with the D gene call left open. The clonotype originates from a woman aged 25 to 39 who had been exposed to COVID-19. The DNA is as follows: TGTGCCAGCAGCCGCCGACCGGGAGGGGAAAAACTGTTTTTT. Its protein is CASSRRPGGEKLFF.